The 7 T cell receptor beta chains given below trace back to one sample, sequenced in a study of blood T cell repertoires in COVID-19. Repertoires were generated with immunoSEQ multiplex PCR, while TCRdb's copy carries only in-frame clones and drops some. In the table there are roughly 25,000 clones, roughly 87% of which are singletons. Sequenced: peripheral blood. The receptors originated from a man between 65 and 80 years old with acute or convalescent COVID-19.

Of note for this clone: The sample carries other DNA sequences with the same CDR3. This sequence joins TRBV5-1 and TRBJ1-2; tentatively, D is TRBD1 (6 bases). The germline CDR1 and CDR2 sequences are SGHRS and YFSETQ. Trimming shortened V by 2 bases and J by 3 bases, and 8 bases separated the two germline ends. There are 13 residues in the CDR3. The CDR3 DNA follows: TGCGCCAGCAGCTTAGGGGGTGACTATGGCTACACCTTC. Its protein is CASSLGGDYGYTF.

The chain is built from TRBV28 and TRBJ2-2, with D uncertain. Trimming took off 1 base at V and 6 bases at J, with 3 bases between the two ends. Germline-derived CDR1 and CDR2 are MDHEN and SYDVKM. This CDR3 comprises 12 residues. The CDR3 is CASSLSAGELFF. The CDR3 DNA follows: TGTGCCAGCAGTTTATCCGCCGGGGAGCTGTTTTTT.

V usage is TRBV5-1 and J usage is TRBJ2-5; 10 nucleotides agree with TRBD2. Per germline, CDR1 SGHRS and CDR2 YFSETQ. With 7 bases clipped from V and 1 base from J, the junction kept 7 bases outside the gene matches. The CDR3 contains 15 residues. CDR3 nucleotide sequence: TGCGCCAGCTTCCCGACTAGCGGGTTCCAAGAGACCCAGTACTTC. Its translation: CASFPTSGFQETQYF.

The rearrangement uses TRBV3-1 (or the pseudogene TRBV3-2) and TRBJ2-7, with 8 bases that match TRBD2. From germline, CDR1 is LGHDT and CDR2 YNNKEL (reference sequence). This CDR3 spans 18 amino acids. J lost 5 bases, V lost 0 bases, and 15 bases had no gene match. The CDR3: CASSQDGVRAGAPDEQYF. The CDR3 region has the DNA TGTGCCAGCAGCCAAGACGGGGTTCGAGCGGGGGCCCCGGACGAGCAGTACTTC.

The J gene is TRBJ1-6, the V gene TRBV5-5; no clear D. The V end was cut by 1 base, the J end by 8 bases, with 16 bases between. Germline loops: CDR1 SGHKS, CDR2 YYEKEE (reference sequence). The CDR3 is 16 amino acids. The CDR3 loop reads CASSLKRRPSDSPLHF. The DNA of the CDR3 is TGTGCCAGCAGCTTGAAGAGGAGGCCTTCGGATTCACCCCTCCACTTT.

The J gene is TRBJ2-1, the V gene TRBV18, with D perhaps TRBD2 (6 bases). The CDR3 has 16 amino acids. Looked up from germline, CDR1 is KGHSH and CDR2 is LQKENI. V was shortened by 1 base and J by 0 bases, with 10 bases between the two germline ends. DNA of the CDR3: TGTGCCAGCTCACCACTCCCCGGGAGCTCCTACAATGAGCAGTTCTTC. Residues: CASSPLPGSSYNEQFF.

The rearrangement links TRBV27 to TRBJ1-1, with 7 positions matching TRBD1. The CDR3 length is 18 residues. The V segment lost 6 bases and the J segment 5 bases; nucleotides outside the gene matches: 21. The germline gives CDR1 MNHEY, CDR2 SMNVEV (reference sequence). CDR3 in amino acids: CASSPLRVQGILETEAFF. In nucleotides, the CDR3 is TGTGCCAGCAGCCCCCTAAGGGTACAGGGGATATTGGAGACTGAAGCTTTCTTT.